This TCR beta chain was obtained from a study of T cell responses to AZD1222 COVID-19 vaccine. This clone has a handful of counts. Its antigen remains unidentified. CDR1 and CDR2 (germline): SGHNT, YYREEE (reference sequence). The CDR3 sequence is 13 residues long. The ends were cut back, 4 bases at V and 0 bases at J, with 8 bases in the middle. Libraries were prepared by immunoSEQ multiplex PCR; TCRdb keeps only in-frame clonotypes and omits some of them. The data contain 150,000 or so clones, about 88% of them singletons. Broader study findings: A mostly white British donor set with more females was recruited, and clonal diversity was possibly underestimated.

This TCR came from an adult in good health. This chain links TRBV5-4 with TRBJ2-7, with D perhaps given as TRBD1 or TRBD2 (5 bases each). The material was peripheral blood, obtained on day 0 of AZD1222 vaccination. CDR3 residues: CASSTGRSYEQYF. The DNA for the CDR3 is TGTGCCAGCAGCACGGGACGCTCCTACGAGCAGTACTTC.